A single TCR beta chain is shown here with its context. Its antigen is currently unknown. The data derive from a study of vaccination effects on CD4 cells after COVID-19. With the ViraFEST assay, the study expanded antigen-specific CD4+ T cells using viral peptide pools, then sequenced them. Culture proceeded for under twelve days, and CD4+ T cells were then isolated. Recipients of the vaccine had no prior SARS-CoV-2 infection and negative nucleocapsid antibodies. It was with about 10 IU/ml IL-2 and 10 ug/ml peptides that a few million PBMC per well were cultured. Half the medium was swapped for IL-2 medium on days 3 and 7. In germline, CDR1 is SGHNT, CDR2 YYREEE (reference sequence). This CDR3 is built from 13 residues. Deletions cut 3 bases from V and 3 bases from J, with 10 bases between. Study-level points and caveats: Researchers reported few convalescent patients and no early post-infection timepoints in the study. There was marked clonal contraction among infection- and vaccine-induced clones late after vaccination.

The repertoire was sequenced with immunoSEQ multiplex PCR; TCRdb's copy has only in-frame clones and lacks some. The sample consists of around 35,000 clones, about three fifths of them appearing once. The sequence was obtained from a human donor who received a COVID-19 vaccine. The rearrangement links TRBV5-4 to TRBJ2-7; TRBD2 might be the D (5 bases). Source: CD4+ T cells from PBMCs cultured with HCoV-OC43 spike peptides, taken before COVID-19 vaccination. Subset reported: HCoV-OC43 spike overlapping peptide pool stimulation. The CDR3: CASSWARDYEQYF. The CDR3 DNA sequence: TGTGCCAGCAGCTGGGCTCGGGACTACGAGCAGTACTTC.